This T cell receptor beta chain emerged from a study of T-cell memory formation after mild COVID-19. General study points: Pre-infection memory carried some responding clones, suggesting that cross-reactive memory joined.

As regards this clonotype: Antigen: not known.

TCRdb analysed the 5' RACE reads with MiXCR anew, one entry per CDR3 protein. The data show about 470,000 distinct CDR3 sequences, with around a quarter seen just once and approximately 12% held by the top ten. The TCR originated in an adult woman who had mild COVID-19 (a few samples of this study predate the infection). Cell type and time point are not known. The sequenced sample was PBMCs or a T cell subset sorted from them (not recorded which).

CDR3 sequence: CASSFGRTSGYNEQFF. The CDR3 coding sequence is TGTGCCAGCAGTTTCGGGAGGACTAGCGGGTACAATGAGCAGTTCTTC. The chain uses TRBV6-4 and TRBJ2-1, with 11 bases that match TRBD2. The CDR3 spans 16 residues. CDR1 and CDR2 (germline): MRHNA, SNTAGT. J lost 4 bases, V lost 5 bases, and 7 bases had no gene match.